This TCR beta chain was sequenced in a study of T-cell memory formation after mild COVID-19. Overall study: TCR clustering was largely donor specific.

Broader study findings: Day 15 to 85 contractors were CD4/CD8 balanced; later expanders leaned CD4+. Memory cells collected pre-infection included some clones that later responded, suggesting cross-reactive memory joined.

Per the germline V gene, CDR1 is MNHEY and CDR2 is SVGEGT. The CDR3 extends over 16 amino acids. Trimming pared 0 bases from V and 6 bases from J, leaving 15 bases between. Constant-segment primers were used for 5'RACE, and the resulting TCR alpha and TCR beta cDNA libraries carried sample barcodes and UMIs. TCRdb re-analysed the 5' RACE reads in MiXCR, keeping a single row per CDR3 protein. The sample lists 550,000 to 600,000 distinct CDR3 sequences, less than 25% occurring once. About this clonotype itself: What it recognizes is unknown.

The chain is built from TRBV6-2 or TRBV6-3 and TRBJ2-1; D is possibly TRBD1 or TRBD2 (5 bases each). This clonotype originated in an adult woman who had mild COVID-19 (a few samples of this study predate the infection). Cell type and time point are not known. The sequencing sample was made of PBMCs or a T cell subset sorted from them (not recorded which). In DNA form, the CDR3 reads TGTGCCAGCAGTTACTCGGCTGTTGGGGGATTCAATGAGCAGTTCTTC. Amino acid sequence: CASSYSAVGGFNEQFF.